This T cell receptor beta chain was sequenced in a study of T cells in localized non-small cell lung cancer. Study conclusions and caveats: There was higher T cell clonality in uninvolved adjacent lung than in tumor, and it was highest there. Only one tumor region went through sequencing, so heterogeneity may still be there. Within adjacent lung there appeared a median roughly 60 of the top 100 tumor clones.

In regard to this clone: Its specificity is unknown.

Sequencing used immunoSEQ multiplex PCR; TCRdb keeps in-frame clones, though not all of them. The sample holds roughly 58,000 clones, approximately 80% seen once. The sample consisted of PBMCs, taken before any cancer treatment. The receptor was isolated from a man aged 40 to 70 with stage II lung adenocarcinoma.

The CDR3 region is CASSLVGVIGTEAFF. In nucleotides, the CDR3 is TGTGCCAGCAGCTTGGTCGGGGTCATAGGCACTGAAGCTTTCTTT. The chain uses TRBV5-5 and TRBJ1-1; D is undetermined. V lost 0 bases, J lost 4 bases, and 13 bases lay in between. The CDR3 is made up of 15 amino acids. Looked up from germline, CDR1 is SGHKS and CDR2 is YYEKEE (reference sequence).